This T cell receptor beta chain was retrieved from a study of cytomegalovirus exposure and HLA in healthy donors. V dropped 9 bases and J dropped 2; count of bases not matched to a gene: 3. The CDR3 has 15 residues. The germline CDR1 and CDR2 sequences are MNHNS and SASEGT. PCR was performed using 60 Vbeta and 13 Jbeta primers. Measured with immunoSEQ multiplex PCR; TCRdb has only the in-frame clones, and not every one. The sample contains roughly 150,000 clones, approximately 70% of which appear only once. The sequenced material came from PBMCs. The genes are TRBV6-1 and TRBJ2-1, with 14 bases that match TRBD2. The receptor's source is a woman younger than 45 in good health and CMV-seronegative. CDR3 sequence: CASRGLAGAYNEQFF. CDR3 coding DNA: TGTGCCAGTCGGGGACTAGCGGGAGCCTACAATGAGCAGTTCTTC.